The next 17 T cell receptor beta chains were all read from a single sample in a study of blood T cell repertoires in COVID-19. The table came from immunoSEQ multiplex PCR; TCRdb's copy has only in-frame clones and leaves some out. This table has approximately 490,000 clones, less than 90% appearing once. Sequenced sample: PBMCs or T cells enriched from blood (not recorded which). All receptors derive from a woman aged 55 to 70 who had recovered from COVID-19.

This clone was seen a handful of times. The J gene is TRBJ2-3, the V gene TRBV4-2; 13 bases agree with TRBD2. Germline assignment: CDR1 LGHNA and CDR2 YNFKEQ. This CDR3 is built from 16 residues. V shed 1 base and J 5 bases; nucleotides not matched to a gene: 3. The CDR3 spells CASSQGRTSGGDTQYF. In nucleotides, the CDR3 is TGTGCCAGCAGCCAAGGGCGGACTAGCGGGGGAGATACGCAGTATTTT.

This chain joins TRBV30 and TRBJ1-2; a possible D gene is TRBD1 (5 bases). The V end was cut by 0 bases, the J end by 3 bases, with 8 bases between. Germline CDR1 is GTSNPN and CDR2 is SVGIG (reference sequence). The CDR3 has 13 amino acids. CDR3 in DNA: TGTGCCTGGAGTGTATCACAGGACTATGGCTACACCTTC. Translated: CAWSVSQDYGYTF.

The V call is TRBV3-1 (or the pseudogene TRBV3-2), the J call TRBJ2-4; the D gene is possibly TRBD1 (6 bases). The CDR3 runs to 16 residues. CDR1 and CDR2 (germline): LGHDT, YNNKEL (reference sequence). V was shortened by 1 base and J by 0 bases, with 10 bases between the two germline ends. As DNA, the CDR3 is TGTGCCAGCAGCCAAGGACAGGAGATAGCCAAAAACATTCAGTACTTC. Protein product: CASSQGQEIAKNIQYF.

The chain recombines TRBV28 with TRBJ1-1; TRBD1 might be the D (5 bases). Germline CDR1 reads MDHEN; CDR2 reads SYDVKM. V shed 7 bases and J shed 6 bases, with 30 bases lying between them. The CDR3 sequence is 18 residues long. For the CDR3, the DNA is TGTGCCAGCATACCCCCCACAGGTACGGGTGGAGTAGGGGCTGAAGCTTTCTTT. Amino acid sequence: CASIPPTGTGGVGAEAFF.

This clone was seen once. This chain uses TRBV27 with TRBJ2-1, with a weak D call TRBD1 (6 bases). This CDR3 has 16 amino acids. CDR1 and CDR2 (germline): MNHEY, SMNVEV (reference sequence). V was cut by 2 bases and J by 0 bases, with 11 bases left in between. The CDR3: CASSLQGPSSYNEQFF. As DNA, the CDR3 is TGTGCCAGCAGTTTACAGGGGCCAAGCTCCTACAATGAGCAGTTCTTC.

The V call is TRBV2, the J call TRBJ1-6, with D perhaps TRBD1 (6 bases). CDR1 is SNHLY and CDR2 is FYNNEI in the germline V gene. The CDR3 has 17 amino acids. The germline V and J ends were trimmed by 1 base and 5 bases, with 15 bases remaining between them. The CDR3 sequence is CASSEGWGPKDNSPLHF. CDR3 in DNA: TGTGCCAGCAGTGAAGGGTGGGGGCCAAAGGATAATTCACCCCTCCACTTT. Full variable domain (missing parts from reference TRBV2 and TRBJ1-6): EPEVTQTPSHQVTQMGQEVILRCVPISNHLYFYWYRQILGQKVEFLVSFYNNEISEKSEIFDDQFSVERPDGSNFTLKIRSTKLEDSAMYFCASSEGWGPKDNSPLHFGNGTRLTVT.

The rearrangement uses TRBV3-1 (or the pseudogene TRBV3-2) and TRBJ1-1; 7 bases align to TRBD1. The CDR3 spans 15 residues. The ends lost 3 bases at V and 0 bases at J; junction bases unmatched: 4. Germline V lookup: CDR1 LGHDT, CDR2 YNNKEL (reference sequence). CDR3: CASSHLGTVNTEAFF. CDR3 in DNA: TGTGCCAGCAGCCATCTAGGGACAGTGAACACTGAAGCTTTCTTT.

The genes are TRBV6-6 and TRBJ2-2; D not resolved. Trimming stripped 6 bases from V and 6 bases from J, with 8 bases between. CDR1 is MNHNY and CDR2 is SVGAGI in the germline V gene (reference sequence). This CDR3 contains 12 residues. CDR3 sequence (DNA): TGTGCCAGCAGGGCCGAGGCCGGGGAGCTGTTTTTT. Protein product: CASRAEAGELFF.

This clone appeared a single time. CDR3 in amino acids: CASSYQRTVTEAFF. The CDR3 DNA reads TGTGCCAGCAGTTACCAAAGGACAGTCACTGAAGCTTTCTTT. This chain connects TRBV6-6 to TRBJ1-1; D perhaps matches TRBD1 (6 bases). V was cut by 2 bases and J by 4 bases, with 11 bases left in between. Germline lookup yields CDR1 MNHNY and CDR2 SVGAGI (reference sequence). This CDR3 spans 14 amino acids.

This clone is a singleton in its sample. The V and J genes are TRBV10-3 and TRBJ1-2; D is unresolved. Germline CDR1 ENHRY, CDR2 SYGVKD. V gave up 2 bases and J gave up 3 bases, with 19 bases separating them. CDR3 length: 17 amino acids. CDR3 sequence reads: CAISEPQEPLGDYGYTF. The CDR3 DNA follows: TGTGCCATCAGTGAGCCCCAGGAACCACTCGGTGACTATGGCTACACCTTC.

J is TRBJ1-2 and V is TRBV2; the D gene is possibly TRBD1 (5 bases). V shed 2 bases and J shed 5 bases, with 9 bases lying between them. CDR3 length equals 13 residues. Germline values: CDR1 SNHLY, CDR2 FYNNEI. The CDR3 sequence: CASSETGGYGYTF. CDR3 in DNA: TGTGCCAGCAGTGAAACTGGGGGGTATGGCTACACCTTC.

This clone appeared a single time. The V and J genes are TRBV27 and TRBJ1-4, with TRBD1 as a possible D gene (5 bases). Germline-derived CDR1 and CDR2 are MNHEY and SMNVEV (reference sequence). Deletions cut 6 bases from V and 7 bases from J, with 15 bases between. The CDR3 has 14 amino acids. The CDR3 spells CASSLGGLGEKLFF. CDR3 nucleotides: TGTGCCAGCAGCCTGGGGGGTTTGGGTGAAAAACTGTTTTTT. The whole variable domain, filled in from reference TRBV27 and TRBJ1-4, reads EAQVTQNPRYLITVTGKKLTVTCSQNMNHEYMSWYRQDPGLGLRQIYYSMNVEVTDKGDVPEGYKVSRKEKRNFPLILESPSPNQTSLYFCASSLGGLGEKLFFGSGTQLSVL.

The sample holds a few counts of this clone. This chain connects TRBV19 to TRBJ2-7, with a weak D call TRBD1 (7 bases). Trimming took 6 bases from V and 5 from J, leaving 14 bases between them. CDR1 and CDR2 from the germline V gene are LNHDA and SQIVND (reference sequence). CDR3 length: 13 residues. The CDR3 loop reads CASSPGGLNEQYV. CDR3 coding DNA: TGTGCCAGTAGCCCAGGGGGGCTAAACGAGCAGTACGTC.

Note on this clone: The identical CDR3 is also encoded by other nucleotide sequences in the sample. The chain carries TRBV5-1 and TRBJ1-1; 7 nucleotides match TRBD1. From germline, CDR1 is SGHRS and CDR2 YFSETQ. The CDR3 has 14 amino acids. The trim removed 0 bases at V and 2 bases at J, leaving 1 base unmatched. The CDR3 reads CASSLGTGNTEAFF. CDR3 coding DNA: TGCGCCAGCAGCTTGGGGACAGGTAACACTGAAGCTTTCTTT.

The chain is built from TRBV27 and TRBJ1-2; D is possibly TRBD1 (6 bases). CDR1 is MNHEY and CDR2 is SMNVEV in the germline V gene (reference sequence). CDR3 length: 12 amino acids. V was clipped by 5 bases and J by 8 bases, with 12 bases between them. CDR3 sequence reads: CASSIRGEGYTF. The CDR3 nucleotides are TGTGCCAGCAGTATCAGGGGAGAGGGCTACACCTTC.

The rearrangement uses TRBV21-1 and TRBJ2-5; the table calls TRBD1, which could not be checked here. TRBV21-1 is reported as a pseudogene. This CDR3 is 15 amino acids long. The CDR3 nucleotides read TGTGCCAGCAGCACGTGTTACAGGGTTTTAGAGACCCAGTACTTC. It specifies CASSTCYRVLETQYF.

The chain combines TRBV29-1 with TRBJ1-1; D is perhaps TRBD1 (5 bases). This CDR3 contains 15 residues. Per germline, CDR1 SQVTM and CDR2 ANQGSEA. Deletions cut 8 bases from V and 2 bases from J, with 21 bases between. The CDR3 region has the DNA TGCAGCTCGACCCTTCGCGGGGGGGGAAACACTGAAGCTTTCTTT. This codes for CSSTLRGGGNTEAFF.